Following are 31 T cell receptor beta chains from one sample sequenced in a study of T cell responses to AZD1222 COVID-19 vaccine. Clones were sequenced by immunoSEQ multiplex PCR, and TCRdb holds only the in-frame ones, with some missing. The sample gives about 84,000 clones, around 85% of which show up once; around 10% is in the top ten. Specimen: peripheral blood, collected 28 days after the second AZD1222 dose. All receptors come from an adult who received the AZD1222 COVID-19 vaccine.

The chain joins TRBV7-2 to TRBJ1-5; possibly TRBD1 for D (6 bases). V dropped 0 bases and J dropped 5 bases, with 11 bases sitting between them. Germline V gene lookup returns CDR1 SGHTA and CDR2 FQGNSA. This CDR3 comprises 15 residues. For the CDR3, the DNA is TGTGCCAGCAGCTTAGCCGGACAGAAGGATCAGCCCCAGCATTTT. Translated, it gives CASSLAGQKDQPQHF.

The chain combines TRBV7-3 with TRBJ1-6; TRBD1 is a possible D gene (5 bases). The CDR3 is made up of 14 amino acids. Germline CDR1 is SGHTA and CDR2 is FQGTGA. V was clipped by 5 bases and J by 10 bases, with 15 bases between them. The CDR3, as DNA: TGTGCCAGCAGCCAGGGCCCCGGTGGGTCACCCCTCCACTTT. Translating it yields CASSQGPGGSPLHF.

The chain carries TRBV30 and TRBJ2-5; D is possibly TRBD1 or TRBD2 (5 bases each). Germline V gene lookup returns CDR1 GTSNPN and CDR2 SVGIG (reference sequence). V was clipped by 3 bases and J by 4 bases, with 18 bases between them. The CDR3 contains 15 residues. The CDR3 DNA reads as TGTGCCTGGAGGGGGCGAGGGAACGGTGGAGAGACCCAGTACTTC. Translated: CAWRGRGNGGETQYF.

The rearrangement uses TRBV18 and TRBJ2-6; no firm D call. Germline CDR1 reads KGHSH; CDR2 reads LQKENI. The CDR3 runs 16 residues. The ends were cut back, 0 bases at V and 1 base at J, with 7 bases in the middle. The CDR3 here is CASSPPLGSGANVLTF. The CDR3 coding sequence is TGTGCCAGCTCACCACCGCTCGGTTCTGGGGCCAACGTCCTGACTTTC.

Note on this clone: One end of the junction varies from germline; a read error may be responsible. The rearrangement joins TRBV7-9 to TRBJ1-5; D is undetermined. CDR3 length: 18 amino acids. The V gene's germline CDR1 is SEHNR and CDR2 FQNEAQ (reference sequence). The chain's CDR3 is CASSPGSGPILSDQPQHF. In DNA, the CDR3 is TGTGCCAGCAGCCCCGGTTCCGGCCCTATCCTTAGCGATCAGCCCCAGCATTTT. Full variable domain (missing parts from reference TRBV7-9 and TRBJ1-5): DTGVSQNPRHKITKRGQNVTFRCDPISEHNRLYWYRQTLGQGPEFLTYFQNEAQLEKSRLLSDRFSAERPKGSFSTLEIQRTEQGDSAMYLCASSPGSGPILSDQPQHFGDGTRLSIL.

The V gene is TRBV3-1 (or the pseudogene TRBV3-2), the J gene TRBJ2-1; D tentatively reads TRBD1 or TRBD2 (6 bases each). The CDR3 has 16 residues. The V and J ends lost 3 bases and 4 bases respectively, with 16 bases between them. CDR1 is LGHDT, CDR2 YNNKEL, per germline (reference sequence). CDR3 sequence reads: CASSQGWGADYNEQFF. The CDR3, as DNA: TGTGCCAGCAGCCAGGGCTGGGGGGCGGATTACAATGAGCAGTTCTTC.

This clone was counted a few times. The chain uses TRBV6-2 or TRBV6-3 and TRBJ1-5; 8 positions agree with TRBD1. J was trimmed by 1 base and V by 4 bases; bases with no gene match: 0. CDR1 and CDR2 (germline): MNHEY, SVGEGT. CDR3 length equals 14 residues. The CDR3 DNA reads as TGTGCCAGCAGTTGGACAGGGAGCAATCAGCCCCAGCATTTT. Its protein is CASSWTGSNQPQHF.

This clone has just a few counts. The V call is TRBV7-2, the J call TRBJ2-3; D perhaps matches TRBD2 (7 bases). Germline assignment: CDR1 SGHTA and CDR2 FQGNSA. This CDR3 is 17 amino acids long. The V and J ends lost 3 bases and 1 base respectively, with 17 bases between them. The CDR3 region has the DNA TGTGCCAGCAGCTTCCTCCCCATCGGGGGGCGCACAGATACGCAGTATTTT. Protein sequence: CASSFLPIGGRTDTQYF. Complete variable domain (other parts from reference TRBV7-2 and TRBJ2-3): GAGVSQSPSNKVTEKGKDVELRCDPISGHTALYWYRQSLGQGLEFLIYFQGNSAPDKSGLPSDRFSAERTGGSVSTLTIQRTQQEDSAVYLCASSFLPIGGRTDTQYFGPGTRLTVL.

V gene TRBV10-3 combines with J gene TRBJ1-4; TRBD1 is a possible D gene (5 bases). Germline V gene data show CDR1 as ENHRY and CDR2 as SYGVKD. Trimming shortened V by 2 bases and J by 7 bases, and 11 bases separated the two germline ends. This CDR3 spans 14 amino acids. The CDR3 sequence is CAISEQGLFEKLFF. The CDR3 coding sequence is TGTGCCATCAGTGAGCAGGGTCTGTTTGAAAAACTGTTTTTT.

The rearrangement links TRBV6-5 to TRBJ2-7; weak D call: TRBD2 (5 bases). Trimming took 6 bases from V and 3 from J, leaving 9 bases between them. The CDR3 length is 12 residues. Germline V gives CDR1 MNHEY, CDR2 SVGAGI. For the CDR3, the DNA is TGTGCCAGCAGCGACGGAGGCTACGAGCAGTACTTC. This codes for CASSDGGYEQYF.

The table lists this clone with a count of one. The chain combines TRBV7-3 with TRBJ2-3; D tentatively reads TRBD1 or TRBD2 (5 bases each). CDR1 and CDR2 from the germline V gene are SGHTA and FQGTGA. This CDR3 has 16 residues. The germline V and J ends were trimmed by 6 bases and 5 bases, with 21 bases remaining between them. CDR3 nucleotides: TGTGCCAGCAGTCCGTACTGGGCCGGGGCTGGAGATACGCAGTATTTT. It codes for CASSPYWAGAGDTQYF.

This rearrangement joins TRBV19 to TRBJ2-7; possible D gene TRBD2, 5 bases. The germline CDR1 and CDR2 sequences are LNHDA and SQIVND (reference sequence). V lost 3 bases and J lost 4, with 16 bases in between. This CDR3 has 15 residues. The CDR3 coding sequence is TGTGCCAGTAGTATTAAGTTCGCGGGTTATTACGAGCAGTACTTC. It yields the protein CASSIKFAGYYEQYF.

V and J are TRBV7-2 and TRBJ2-5; the D gene is possibly TRBD1 (5 bases). The CDR3 is 14 amino acids. Trimming removed 3 bases at V and 5 bases at J, with 13 bases between. Germline assignment: CDR1 SGHTA and CDR2 FQGNSA. The CDR3 DNA follows: TGTGCCAGCAGCTTGGGCAGGGAAAGGGAGACCCAGTACTTC. Its translation: CASSLGRERETQYF.

The rearrangement links TRBV7-9 to TRBJ2-2; D is unresolved. The germline gives CDR1 SEHNR, CDR2 FQNEAQ (reference sequence). CDR3 size: 14 residues. With 0 bases removed from V and 3 bases from J, the gap between germline ends came to 5 bases. CDR3 sequence: CASSLASYTGELFF. The CDR3 region has the DNA TGTGCCAGCAGCTTAGCCAGTTACACCGGGGAGCTGTTTTTT.

The chain carries TRBV7-3 and TRBJ2-1; 8 bases map to TRBD1. The CDR3 has 18 amino acids. CDR1 is SGHTA and CDR2 is FQGTGA in the germline V gene. J was trimmed by 4 bases and V by 5 bases; bases with no gene match: 16. CDR3 residues: CASSASSPRDRPYNEQFF. CDR3 DNA: TGTGCCAGCAGCGCGAGCAGCCCCCGGGACAGGCCTTACAATGAGCAGTTCTTC.

This chain uses TRBV6-4 with TRBJ1-4, with 9 bases aligning to TRBD1. The CDR3 runs 16 residues. Germline V gene lookup returns CDR1 MRHNA and CDR2 SNTAGT. V was clipped by 0 bases and J by 9 bases; unmatched bases: 8. The CDR3 here is CASSDSRDRAPKKLFF. The CDR3 DNA sequence: TGTGCCAGCAGTGACTCGAGGGACAGGGCGCCAAAAAAACTGTTTTTT.

The V gene is TRBV28, the J gene TRBJ1-1; 9 bases match TRBD1. The germline V gene has CDR1 MDHEN and CDR2 SYDVKM. V trimming: 5 bases; J trimming: 3 bases; junction bases outside the gene matches: 4. CDR3 size: 14 residues. The CDR3 reads CASSGTGYDTEAFF. For the CDR3, the DNA is TGTGCCAGCAGTGGGACAGGGTATGACACTGAAGCTTTCTTT.

The chain has TRBV7-9 and TRBJ2-7, with 7 bases aligning to TRBD2. The CDR3 runs to 16 residues. Germline values: CDR1 SEHNR, CDR2 FQNEAQ (reference sequence). The J segment lost 3 bases and the V segment lost 5 bases, leaving 13 bases of the junction unmatched. CDR3: CASSPRSGRDFYEQYF. CDR3 DNA sequence: TGTGCCAGCAGCCCCCGGTCAGGGAGGGATTTCTACGAGCAGTACTTC.

The J gene is TRBJ1-1, the V gene TRBV11-2; perhaps TRBD1 as D (5 bases). Germline lookup yields CDR1 SGHAT and CDR2 FQNNGV. This CDR3 contains 13 residues. With 3 bases removed from V and 1 base from J, the gap between germline ends came to 6 bases. CDR3 bases: TGTGCCAGCAGCTTTGGGGGGAACACTGAAGCTTTCTTT. Its protein is CASSFGGNTEAFF.

V and J are TRBV25-1 and TRBJ1-2; D uncertain. Deletions cut 1 base from V and 6 bases from J, with 12 bases between. The CDR3 consists of 14 residues. The germline gives CDR1 MGHDK, CDR2 SYGVNS. In DNA form, the CDR3 reads TGTGCCAGCAGTGAATTCGAGGGTGGCCATGGCTACACCTTC. Translation gives CASSEFEGGHGYTF.

This sequence joins TRBV7-9 and TRBJ1-2, with 8 positions matching TRBD1. Trimming at V came to 4 bases and at J to 10 bases, leaving 8 bases not matched to a gene. The length of the CDR3 is 13 residues. Germline V gives CDR1 SEHNR, CDR2 FQNEAQ (reference sequence). CDR3 sequence: CASSSRGQADYTF. CDR3 nucleotides: TGTGCCAGCAGCTCGCGGGGACAGGCCGACTACACCTTC.

The rearrangement joins TRBV11-2 to TRBJ2-6, with D unclear. This CDR3 region has 18 residues. The germline gives CDR1 SGHAT, CDR2 FQNNGV. V was shortened by 0 bases and J by 2 bases, with 14 bases between the two germline ends. The CDR3 region has the DNA TGTGCCAGCAGCTTAGAGGCCAGTACCCCGACTGGGGCCAACGTCCTGACTTTC. Protein product: CASSLEASTPTGANVLTF.

The V and J genes are TRBV11-2 and TRBJ2-5; 8 bases are a match to TRBD1. J lost 4 bases, V lost 3 bases, and 10 bases had no gene match. CDR3 length: 16 residues. CDR1 is SGHAT and CDR2 is FQNNGV in the germline V gene. Here the CDR3 reads CASSFQGARGGETQYF. In DNA, the CDR3 is TGTGCCAGCAGCTTCCAGGGGGCACGAGGTGGAGAGACCCAGTACTTC.

The chain has TRBV19 and TRBJ1-5, with a weak D call TRBD1 (5 bases). The germline V gene has CDR1 LNHDA and CDR2 SQIVND (reference sequence). This CDR3 spans 17 amino acids. V was pared by 1 base and J by 1 base, with 14 bases between. The CDR3 region is CASSIGGGSRSNQPQHF. The CDR3 DNA reads TGTGCCAGTAGTATAGGGGGGGGGAGTCGGAGCAATCAGCCCCAGCATTTT. Full variable domain (missing parts from reference TRBV19 and TRBJ1-5): DGGITQSPKYLFRKEGQNVTLSCEQNLNHDAMYWYRQDPGQGLRLIYYSQIVNDFQKGDIAEGYSVSREKKESFPLTVTSAQKNPTAFYLCASSIGGGSRSNQPQHFGDGTRLSIL.

This sequence joins TRBV20-1 and TRBJ1-3; D is unclear. This CDR3 is built from 11 residues. Germline CDR1 is DFQATT and CDR2 is SNEGSKA (reference sequence). Trimming shortened V by 0 bases and J by 8 bases, and 5 bases separated the two germline ends. The CDR3 DNA is TGCAGTGCTAGAGATCCAGACACCATATATTTT. Translation gives CSARDPDTIYF.

The V gene is TRBV7-9, the J gene TRBJ1-1; D perhaps matches TRBD1 (6 bases). The V and J ends lost 7 bases and 6 bases respectively, with 12 bases between them. Germline values: CDR1 SEHNR, CDR2 FQNEAQ (reference sequence). This CDR3 contains 12 residues. In nucleotides, the CDR3 is TGTGCCAGCAAGGGGGATAGCCCTGAAGCTTTCTTT. Its translation is CASKGDSPEAFF.

CDR3 sequence: CASSLSWDYGYTF. CDR3 nucleotide sequence: TGTGCCAGCAGTTTATCGTGGGACTATGGCTACACCTTC. V usage is TRBV12-3 or TRBV12-4 and J usage is TRBJ1-2, with D uncertain. The CDR3 extends over 13 amino acids. Trimming removed 2 bases at V and 3 bases at J, with 7 bases between.

The chain carries TRBV6-6 and TRBJ2-7, with a possible D match to TRBD2 (5 bases). In germline, CDR1 is MNHNY, CDR2 SVGAGI (reference sequence). Trimming took 6 bases from V and 2 from J, leaving 14 bases between them. This CDR3 spans 14 amino acids. The CDR3 sequence: CASRERGEAYEQYF. DNA of the CDR3: TGTGCCAGCAGGGAACGGGGAGAAGCCTACGAGCAGTACTTC.

This chain joins TRBV21-1 and TRBJ1-2; whether TRBD1, the table's D call, matches the DNA was not checked. TRBV21-1 represents a pseudogene. The CDR3 loop spans 13 amino acids. The CDR3 sequence: CASSVRQGNGYTF. The CDR3 nucleotides are TGTGCCAGCTCGGTTAGGCAGGGAAATGGCTACACCTTC.

V gene TRBV2 combines with J gene TRBJ2-5; D might be TRBD1 (6 bases). CDR3 length equals 12 residues. From germline, CDR1 is SNHLY and CDR2 FYNNEI. V was shortened by 8 bases and J by 5 bases, with 12 bases between the two germline ends. CDR3 loop: CASLGGLETQYF. The CDR3, as DNA: TGTGCCAGCCTTGGGGGCCTGGAGACCCAGTACTTC.

The genes are TRBV6-5 and TRBJ1-5; D perhaps matches TRBD1 (6 bases). V shed 6 bases and J shed 3 bases, with 12 bases lying between them. This CDR3 is 14 amino acids long. Per the germline V gene, CDR1 is MNHEY and CDR2 is SVGAGI. Written as DNA, the CDR3 is TGTGCCAGCAGCTTGAACAGGGACAATCAGCCCCAGCATTTT. This translates into CASSLNRDNQPQHF.